This record looks at one T cell receptor beta chain sequence and its context. The data derive from a study of blood T cell repertoires in COVID-19. Whole-study context: The United States, Italy and Spain provided the acute and convalescent COVID-19 samples.

In the authors' methods: The assay estimated nucleated cells by amplifying reference gene primers. The data were produced by immunoSEQ multiplex PCR, yet TCRdb's version contains in-frame clones alone and is incomplete. V, J and clone size derive from that table, while D and trimming were established from the DNA sequence. The table lists 210,000 or so clones, 87% of them singletons, with about an eighth in the top ten. The CDR3 has 15 amino acids. V dropped 0 bases and J dropped 2 bases, with 11 bases sitting between them. CDR1 and CDR2 (germline): SGHNT, YYREEE (reference sequence). Sequencing was carried out using peripheral blood. This clonotype was obtained from a woman under 30 who had recovered from COVID-19. The V call is TRBV5-4, the J call TRBJ2-5; tentative D call: TRBD2 (5 bases). The CDR3 protein is CASSLVPGMQETQYF. The CDR3 nucleotides are TGTGCCAGCAGCTTGGTCCCCGGGATGCAAGAGACCCAGTACTTC.